This T cell receptor (beta chain) derives from a study of beta chain features in type 1 diabetes. Study conclusions and caveats: Within patients, naive, central memory and Treg TCRB repertoires seemed more similar than within healthy donors. Moderately but significantly shorter TCRB CDR3s were found in Type 1 diabetes patients in all four CD4+ subsets.

Using CD45RO/CCR7/CD25/CD127/CD95/CD27, CD4+ naive, central memory, regulatory and stem cell-like memory cells were sorted. About this clone itself: Its antigen is not known.

Expressed TCRB transcripts got sequenced, as all isolated RNA was reverse transcribed. Profiled with immunoSEQ multiplex PCR; TCRdb holds only in-frame clones, not every one. The data contain 400,000 or so clones, about 12% of them singletons. CDR3 size: 12 residues. Germline lookup yields CDR1 GTSNPN and CDR2 SVGIG (reference sequence). Trimming took off 0 bases at V and 10 bases at J, with 12 bases between the two ends. The receptor comes from a woman between 18 and 29 years old with type 1 diabetes. Sample: naive CD4+ T cells from blood. The chain has TRBV30 and TRBJ1-1; D may be TRBD1 (6 bases). The CDR3 sequence is CAWSVGWGRAFF. The CDR3 DNA is TGTGCCTGGAGTGTAGGATGGGGGCGAGCTTTCTTT.